Below are 9 T cell receptor beta chains sequenced from a single sample in a study of blood T cell repertoires in COVID-19. This table comes from immunoSEQ multiplex PCR, and its TCRdb copy is limited to in-frame clones, with some not included. Altogether roughly 70,000 clones are present, around 85% being singletons, with the ten largest covering around 20%. The sample consisted of peripheral blood. Every receptor here comes from a woman older than 75 with acute or convalescent COVID-19.

This chain uses TRBV28 with TRBJ2-3; 9 bases agree with TRBD2. CDR1 MDHEN and CDR2 SYDVKM come from the germline V gene. V shed 3 bases and J 9 bases; nucleotides not matched to a gene: 19. The CDR3 consists of 18 residues. Here the CDR3 reads CASSFERGARGWQPTQYF. For the CDR3, the DNA is TGTGCCAGCAGTTTTGAGCGGGGGGCCCGCGGCTGGCAACCAACGCAGTATTTT.

The gene calls are TRBV28 and TRBJ2-3; TRBD2 agrees at 9 bases. Germline CDR1 and CDR2: MDHEN and SYDVKM. The CDR3 totals 13 residues. The V segment lost 8 bases and the J segment 5 bases; nucleotides outside the gene matches: 5. The CDR3 region is CASLGGGEDTQYF. The CDR3 region has the DNA TGTGCCAGCTTAGGCGGGGGGGAAGATACGCAGTATTTT.

The chain couples TRBV6-2 or TRBV6-3 to TRBJ2-5; D is possibly TRBD1 (6 bases). V gave up 4 bases and J gave up 4 bases, with 19 bases separating them. Germline CDR1 and CDR2: MNHEY and SVGEGT. The CDR3 loop spans 16 amino acids. The CDR3 protein is CASSSGGAFQIETQYF. The CDR3 coding sequence is TGTGCCAGCAGTTCTGGGGGCGCGTTTCAGATAGAGACCCAGTACTTC.

This clone was seen only once. The chain uses TRBV6-5 and TRBJ1-5, with TRBD1 matching over 8 bases. The V and J ends lost 6 bases and 2 bases, in that order; junction bases with no gene match: 3. CDR1 is MNHEY and CDR2 is SVGAGI in the germline V gene. CDR3 length equals 14 residues. The CDR3 sequence: CASRDRAGNQPQHF. For the CDR3, the DNA is TGTGCCAGCAGGGACAGGGCGGGCAATCAGCCCCAGCATTTT.

Regarding this clone: One end of the junction fails to match germline, which may point to a read error. The genes are TRBV5-1 and TRBJ2-7; 11 bases are a match to TRBD1. Germline V lookup: CDR1 SGHRS, CDR2 YFSETQ. CDR3 length: 14 amino acids. The DNA of the CDR3 is TGCGCCAGCAGTTTGGGACAGGGGGGTTACGAGCAGTACTTC. Residues: CASSLGQGGYEQYF.

This clone was seen once. The chain recombines TRBV27 with TRBJ2-7; weak D call: TRBD1 (6 bases). Trimming removed 7 bases at V and 3 bases at J, with 22 bases between. In germline, CDR1 is MNHEY, CDR2 SMNVEV (reference sequence). CDR3 size: 16 residues. The CDR3 sequence is CASIKKPGTSNYEQYF. The CDR3 coding sequence is TGTGCCAGCATTAAAAAACCCGGGACATCAAACTACGAGCAGTACTTC.

This sequence joins TRBV5-1 and TRBJ2-1; the match to TRBD1 covers 8 bases. This CDR3 contains 13 residues. CDR1 SGHRS and CDR2 YFSETQ come from the germline V gene. Germline trimming cut 4 bases from V and 9 bases from J; bases unmatched to any gene: 6. This CDR3 is CASSPAGGPEQFF. The CDR3 DNA sequence: TGCGCCAGCAGCCCGGCAGGGGGCCCTGAGCAGTTCTTC.

J is TRBJ1-6 and V is TRBV5-1, with TRBD1 matching over 8 bases. The CDR3 consists of 15 residues. Looked up from germline, CDR1 is SGHRS and CDR2 is YFSETQ. V lost 1 base to trimming and J lost 13 bases; unmatched junction nucleotides: 10. CDR3 protein: CASSLRAGGERPLHF. The CDR3 nucleotides read TGCGCCAGCAGCTTGAGGGCAGGGGGCGAAAGGCCCCTCCACTTT.

The chain couples TRBV7-8 to TRBJ2-1, with D possibly matching TRBD2 (5 bases). This CDR3 comprises 14 residues. The germline gives CDR1 SGHVS, CDR2 FQNEAQ. With 2 bases removed from V and 7 bases from J, the gap between germline ends came to 12 bases. Written as DNA, the CDR3 is TGTGCCAGCAGCTTATTCGGGGTAGATAATGAGCAGTTCTTC. Translated, it gives CASSLFGVDNEQFF. The variable domain in full, completed from reference TRBV7-8 and TRBJ2-1, reads GAGVSQSPRYKVAKRGQDVALRCDPISGHVSLFWYQQALGQGPEFLTYFQNEAQLDKSGLPSDRFFAERPEGSVSTLKIQRTQQEDSAVYLCASSLFGVDNEQFFGPGTRLTVL.